Listed below are T cell receptor beta chains from one sample, sequenced in a study of T cells after yellow fever vaccination. TCRdb independently ran MiXCR on the 5' RACE reads; one entry per CDR3 protein. Of approximately 110,000 distinct CDR3 sequences detected, under 8.5% appear once; the ten largest clones hold 2.5%. The sample here was CD4+ T cells sorted from PBMCs, taken 9 to 10 days after the first yellow fever vaccination. The receptors derive from a man in his late teens or twenties who received the YFV17D yellow fever vaccine. Each CDR3 is given with its conserved first and last residue. D genes are given only for firm matches. Clone sizes are given selectively: once, few, many, or a class where the clone is expanded.

DNA: TGCGCCAGCAGCCAGAGGACGGGCGGGGATGAGCAGTTCTTC; CDR3: CASSQRTGGDEQFF; V: TRBV4-3; D: NA; J: TRBJ2-1; size: many
DNA: TGTGCCAGCAGCTTAGATGGGGGGACTGAAGCTTTCTTT; CDR3: CASSLDGGTEAFF; V: TRBV7-9; D: NA; J: TRBJ1-1; size: many
DNA: TGCGCCAGCAGGGAGGCGTCGCCTTCTTTCTATGGCTACACCTTC; CDR3: CASREASPSFYGYTF; V: TRBV5-1; D: NA; J: TRBJ1-2; size: many
DNA: TGTGCCAGCAGCTTGGGGGGGACAGATGTGGAAAAACTGTTTTTT; CDR3: CASSLGGTDVEKLFF; V: TRBV5-6; D: TRBD1; J: TRBJ1-4; size: many
DNA: TGTGCCAGCAGCCCGGGACAGGTTACCATGAACACTGAAGCTTTCTTT; CDR3: CASSPGQVTMNTEAFF; V: TRBV5-5; D: TRBD1; J: TRBJ1-1; size: few
DNA: TGTGCCAGCAGCTTTGAGGGAATTTATGGCTACACCTTC; CDR3: CASSFEGIYGYTF; V: TRBV11-2; D: NA; J: TRBJ1-2; size: many
DNA: TGCAGTGCTAGAGGGGGGAATACGCAGTATTTT; CDR3: CSARGGNTQYF; V: TRBV20-1; D: NA; J: TRBJ2-3; size: many
DNA: TGTGCCAGCAGCTTAGCGGTTCGCAGCGGGGGCCTAACAGATACGCAGTATTTT; CDR3: CASSLAVRSGGLTDTQYF; V: TRBV7-6; D: TRBD2; J: TRBJ2-3; size: many
DNA: TGTGCCAGCAGCCCAGGGTCATACGGTGATTCACCCCTCCACTTT; CDR3: CASSPGSYGDSPLHF; V: TRBV12-3/TRBV12-4; D: NA; J: TRBJ1-6; size: NA
DNA: TGTGCCAGCAGCCGACTAGCGGGGGGGACCTACGAGCAGTACTTC; CDR3: CASSRLAGGTYEQYF; V: TRBV5-6; D: TRBD2; J: TRBJ2-7; size: many
DNA: TGTGCCAGCAGTTTGGGGGGGGCATATGAAAAACTGTTTTTT; CDR3: CASSLGGAYEKLFF; V: TRBV12-3/TRBV12-4; D: NA; J: TRBJ1-4; size: few